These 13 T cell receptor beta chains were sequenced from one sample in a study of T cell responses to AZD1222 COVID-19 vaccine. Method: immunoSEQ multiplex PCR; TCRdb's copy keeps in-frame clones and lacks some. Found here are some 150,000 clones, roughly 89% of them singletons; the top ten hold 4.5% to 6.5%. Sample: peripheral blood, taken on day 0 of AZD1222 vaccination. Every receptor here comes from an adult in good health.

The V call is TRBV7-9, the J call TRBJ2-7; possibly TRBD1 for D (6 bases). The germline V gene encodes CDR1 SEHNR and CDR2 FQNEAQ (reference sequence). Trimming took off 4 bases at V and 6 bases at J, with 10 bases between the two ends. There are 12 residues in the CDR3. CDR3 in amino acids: CASSSDRFEQYF. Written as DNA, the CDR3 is TGTGCCAGCAGCTCAGACAGGTTCGAGCAGTACTTC.

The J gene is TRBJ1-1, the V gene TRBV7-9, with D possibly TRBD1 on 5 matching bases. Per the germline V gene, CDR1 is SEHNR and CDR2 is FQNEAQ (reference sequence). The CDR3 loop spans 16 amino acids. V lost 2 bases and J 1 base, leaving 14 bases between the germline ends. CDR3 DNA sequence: TGTGCCAGCAGCTTAAGTAGCGGGGGTTCGAACACTGAAGCTTTCTTT. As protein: CASSLSSGGSNTEAFF.

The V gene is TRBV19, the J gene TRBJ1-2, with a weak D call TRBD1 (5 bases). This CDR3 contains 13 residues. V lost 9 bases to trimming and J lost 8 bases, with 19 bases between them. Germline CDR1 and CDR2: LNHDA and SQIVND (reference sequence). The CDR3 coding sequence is TGTGCCAGCAACTCTCAGGGTATTGGGGGCTACACCTTC. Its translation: CASNSQGIGGYTF.

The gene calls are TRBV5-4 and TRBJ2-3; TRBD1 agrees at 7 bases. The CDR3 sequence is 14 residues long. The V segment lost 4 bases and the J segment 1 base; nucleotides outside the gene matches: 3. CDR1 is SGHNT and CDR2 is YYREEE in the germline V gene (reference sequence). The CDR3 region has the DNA TGTGCCAGCAGCAATACAGGGGGCACAGATACGCAGTATTTT. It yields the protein CASSNTGGTDTQYF. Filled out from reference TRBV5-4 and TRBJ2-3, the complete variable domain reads ETGVTQSPTHLIKTRGQQVTLRCSSQSGHNTVSWYQQALGQGPQFIFQYYREEENGRGNFPPRFSGLQFPNYSSELNVNALELDDSALYLCASSNTGGTDTQYFGPGTRLTVL.

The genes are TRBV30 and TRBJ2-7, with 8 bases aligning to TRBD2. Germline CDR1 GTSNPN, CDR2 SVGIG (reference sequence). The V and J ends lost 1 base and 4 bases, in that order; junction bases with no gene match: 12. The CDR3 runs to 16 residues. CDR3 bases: TGTGCCTGGAGTGGTGTTGAACGGGAGGGCTGGTACGAGCAGTACTTC. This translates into CAWSGVEREGWYEQYF.

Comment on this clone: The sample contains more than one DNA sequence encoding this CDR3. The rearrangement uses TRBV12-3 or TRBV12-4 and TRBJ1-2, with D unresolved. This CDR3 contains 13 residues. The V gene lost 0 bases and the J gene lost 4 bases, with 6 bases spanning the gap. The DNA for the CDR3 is TGTGCCAGCAGTTTAGCGCTGGGCTATGGCTACACCTTC. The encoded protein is CASSLALGYGYTF.

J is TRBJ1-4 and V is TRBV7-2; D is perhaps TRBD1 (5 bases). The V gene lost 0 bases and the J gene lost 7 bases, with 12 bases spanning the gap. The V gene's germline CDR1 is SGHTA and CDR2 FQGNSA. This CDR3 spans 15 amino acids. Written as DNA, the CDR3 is TGTGCCAGCAGCTTAGCGTTCAGGGCTGGTGAAAAACTGTTTTTT. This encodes CASSLAFRAGEKLFF.

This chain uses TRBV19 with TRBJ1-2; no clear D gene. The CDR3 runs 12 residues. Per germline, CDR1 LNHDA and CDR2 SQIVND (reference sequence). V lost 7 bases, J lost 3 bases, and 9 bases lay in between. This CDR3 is CASTSPDYGYTF. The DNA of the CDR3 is TGTGCCAGTACCAGTCCGGACTATGGCTACACCTTC.

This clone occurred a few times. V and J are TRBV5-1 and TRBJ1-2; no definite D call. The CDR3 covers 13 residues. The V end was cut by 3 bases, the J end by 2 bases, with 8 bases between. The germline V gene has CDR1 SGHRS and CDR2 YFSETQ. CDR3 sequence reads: CASSSDFNYGYTF. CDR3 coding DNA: TGCGCCAGCAGCTCGGATTTCAACTATGGCTACACCTTC.

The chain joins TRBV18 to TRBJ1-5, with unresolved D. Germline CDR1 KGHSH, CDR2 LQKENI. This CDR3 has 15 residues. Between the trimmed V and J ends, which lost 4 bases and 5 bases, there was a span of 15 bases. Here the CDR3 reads CASSLFTGPDQPQHF. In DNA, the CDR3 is TGTGCCAGCTCACTCTTCACCGGCCCCGATCAGCCCCAGCATTTT.

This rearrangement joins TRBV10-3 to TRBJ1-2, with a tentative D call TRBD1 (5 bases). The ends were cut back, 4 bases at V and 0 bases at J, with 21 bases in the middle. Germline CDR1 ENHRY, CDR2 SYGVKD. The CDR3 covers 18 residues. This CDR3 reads CAISGFGSGRETNYGYTF. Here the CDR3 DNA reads TGTGCCATCAGTGGTTTCGGGTCAGGGCGGGAGACTAACTATGGCTACACCTTC.

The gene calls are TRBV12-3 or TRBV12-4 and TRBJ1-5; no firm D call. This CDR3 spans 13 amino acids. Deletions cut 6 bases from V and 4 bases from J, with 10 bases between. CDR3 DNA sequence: TGTGCCAGCAGGTCCCCAGGTAATCAGCCCCAGCATTTT. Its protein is CASRSPGNQPQHF.

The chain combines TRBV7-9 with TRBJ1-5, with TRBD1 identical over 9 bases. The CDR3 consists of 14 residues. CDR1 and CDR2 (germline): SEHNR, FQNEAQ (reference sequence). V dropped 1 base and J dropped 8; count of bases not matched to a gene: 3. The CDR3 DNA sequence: TGTGCCAGCAGCTTAGGACAGGGGGACGAGCCCCAGCATTTT. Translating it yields CASSLGQGDEPQHF.